This T cell receptor (beta chain) was observed in a study of blood T cell repertoires in COVID-19. Study as a whole: PBMCs, B-cell-depleted T cells, or T cells provided the cDNA or gDNA that made up the material.

In germline, CDR1 is WSHSY, CDR2 SAAADI. V was trimmed by 7 bases and J by 7 bases, leaving 17 bases between them. This CDR3 region has 14 residues. Clones were sequenced by immunoSEQ multiplex PCR, and TCRdb holds only the in-frame ones, with some missing. The sample has under 200,000 clones; roughly 88% are singletons. The clonotype originates from a middle-aged man with acute COVID-19. The chain carries TRBV10-2 and TRBJ1-5; the D gene is possibly TRBD1 (5 bases). The material sequenced was PBMCs or T cells enriched from blood (not recorded which). CDR3 coding DNA: TGCGCCAGCATCCCGGGAGTAGGGGACCAGCCCCAGCATTTT. As protein: CASIPGVGDQPQHF.